The 28 T cell receptor beta chains below all came from one sample that was sequenced in a study of T cell responses to AZD1222 COVID-19 vaccine. This table comes from immunoSEQ multiplex PCR, and its TCRdb copy is limited to in-frame clones, with some not included. The table lists some 99,000 clones, roughly nine tenths of them singletons. This material consisted of peripheral blood, taken on day 0 of AZD1222 vaccination. All receptors come from an adult in good health.

This clone has a handful of counts. The chain links TRBV12-5 to TRBJ1-2, with 8 bases aligning to TRBD1. This CDR3 region has 17 residues. The V gene end was trimmed by 0 bases and the J gene end by 4 bases; junction bases not matched to a gene: 10. CDR1 is LGHNT and CDR2 is FRNRAP in the germline V gene. As DNA, the CDR3 is TGTGCTAGTGGTTTGGTCCTACAGGGGGAGCTGGGCTATGGCTACACCTTC. It is translated as CASGLVLQGELGYGYTF.

This clone came up once. The chain is built from TRBV5-6 and TRBJ1-2, with unresolved D. The CDR3 loop spans 14 amino acids. V was pared by 0 bases and J by 4 bases, with 10 bases between. Germline CDR1 SGHDT, CDR2 YYEEEE. CDR3 region: CASSLDWESYGYTF. The DNA of the CDR3 is TGTGCCAGCAGCTTGGATTGGGAGAGCTATGGCTACACCTTC. The variable domain in full, with the rest retrieved from reference TRBV5-6 and TRBJ1-2, is DAGVTQSPTHLIKTRGQQVTLRCSPKSGHDTVSWYQQALGQGPQFIFQYYEEEERQRGNFPDRFSGHQFPNYSSELNVNALLLGDSALYLCASSLDWESYGYTFGSGTRLTVV.

The chain employs TRBV11-2 and TRBJ2-7, with 14 bases fitting TRBD2. With 0 bases clipped from V and 6 bases from J, the junction kept 7 bases outside the gene matches. This CDR3 contains 17 residues. Per germline, CDR1 SGHAT and CDR2 FQNNGV. CDR3 nucleotide sequence: TGTGCCAGCAGCTTAGATCTGGTCGGGACTAGCGGGGGCGAGCAGTACTTC. It is translated as CASSLDLVGTSGGEQYF.

The chain couples TRBV7-2 to TRBJ1-2, with 7 positions matching TRBD1. This CDR3 spans 15 amino acids. Germline V lookup: CDR1 SGHTA, CDR2 FQGNSA. J lost 6 bases, V lost 5 bases, and 12 bases had no gene match. The DNA of the CDR3 is TGTGCCAGCAGCCCCAGAGGGACAGCACCGAATGGCTACACCTTC. Amino acids: CASSPRGTAPNGYTF.

The chain links TRBV20-1 to TRBJ2-7, with 9 positions matching TRBD1. The CDR3 is 14 residues long. The germline V gene encodes CDR1 DFQATT and CDR2 SNEGSKA (reference sequence). Trimming cost V 3 bases and J 5 bases; bases outside gene matches: 8. CDR3 nucleotides: TGCAGTGCTAGTGTTCCGGGACAGGGAGACGAGCAGTACTTC. This gives the protein CSASVPGQGDEQYF.

The V gene is TRBV5-1, the J gene TRBJ2-3, with D maybe TRBD2 (7 bases). The V and J ends lost 3 bases and 4 bases respectively, with 18 bases between them. This CDR3 has 16 amino acids. Germline-derived CDR1 and CDR2 are SGHRS and YFSETQ. The CDR3 protein is CASSSRGGGLPDTQYF. The CDR3 DNA sequence: TGCGCCAGCAGCTCCCGCGGGGGCGGCCTCCCAGATACGCAGTATTTT.

The V gene is TRBV29-1, the J gene TRBJ2-1; tentatively, D is TRBD2 (5 bases). Germline CDR1 and CDR2: SQVTM and ANQGSEA. The germline V and J ends were trimmed by 7 bases and 8 bases, with 21 bases remaining between them. The CDR3 totals 14 residues. The CDR3 is CSAQSWGDGDEQFF. The CDR3 DNA follows: TGCAGCGCCCAAAGTTGGGGTGACGGGGATGAGCAGTTCTTC.

The chain couples TRBV10-3 to TRBJ2-5; either TRBD1 or TRBD2 may fit D (6 bases each). The CDR3 consists of 12 residues. The V end was cut by 10 bases, the J end by 8 bases, with 17 bases between. The germline CDR1 and CDR2 sequences are ENHRY and SYGVKD. The DNA of the CDR3 is TGTGCCAGTGGGGGGCCGAGTGCCACCCAGTACTTC. Translation: CASGGPSATQYF.

The chain employs TRBV4-1 and TRBJ1-3; D unresolved. CDR1 is MGHRA and CDR2 is YSYEKL in the germline V gene. This CDR3 has 16 residues. V lost 0 bases, J lost 2 bases, and 11 bases lay in between. CDR3 DNA sequence: TGCGCCAGCAGCCAAGACCAGCAGCTTACTGGAAACACCATATATTTT. It encodes CASSQDQQLTGNTIYF.

This clone has a single count. CDR3 amino acids: CASSQDRINEKLFF. The CDR3 DNA reads as TGTGCCAGCAGCCAGGACAGAATTAATGAAAAACTGTTTTTT. V is TRBV4-2 and J is TRBJ1-4; D may be TRBD1 (6 bases). The germline CDR1 and CDR2 sequences are LGHNA and YNFKEQ. Trimming stripped 3 bases from V and 4 bases from J, with 9 bases between. This CDR3 is 14 amino acids long.

This chain connects TRBV19 to TRBJ1-4, with D perhaps TRBD1 (5 bases). Trimming left V 6 bases short and J 5 bases short, with 13 bases between. Germline CDR1 reads LNHDA; CDR2 reads SQIVND (reference sequence). This CDR3 has 14 amino acids. The CDR3 region has the DNA TGTGCCAGTAGCTCCGACAGATTAAATGAAAAACTGTTTTTT. It encodes CASSSDRLNEKLFF.

The chain joins TRBV7-2 to TRBJ2-4; 8 nucleotides match TRBD1. V gave up 5 bases and J gave up 6 bases; unmatched junction bases: 9. The CDR3 loop spans 15 amino acids. CDR1 and CDR2 (germline): SGHTA, FQGNSA. The CDR3 nucleotides are TGTGCCAGCAGCCGGACAGGGACCCCAGGAAACATTCAGTACTTC. Its protein product is CASSRTGTPGNIQYF.

V gene TRBV6-5 combines with J gene TRBJ2-7, with 8 bases aligning to TRBD2. V shed 2 bases, J shed 3 bases, and the junction held 6 bases outside the gene matches. Germline assignment: CDR1 MNHEY and CDR2 SVGAGI. This CDR3 is built from 15 residues. CDR3 protein: CASSYASGHYYEQYF. The CDR3 nucleotides read TGTGCCAGCAGTTACGCTAGCGGGCATTACTACGAGCAGTACTTC.

The genes are TRBV6-5 and TRBJ1-6; no firm D call. In germline, CDR1 is MNHEY, CDR2 SVGAGI. The CDR3 extends over 12 amino acids. The germline V and J ends were trimmed by 6 bases and 7 bases, with 7 bases remaining between them. In DNA form, the CDR3 reads TGTGCCAGCAGCCTCACAAATTCACCCCTCCACTTT. It translates to CASSLTNSPLHF.

The chain combines TRBV5-6 with TRBJ1-6; D uncertain. CDR3 length: 14 amino acids. Per the germline V gene, CDR1 is SGHDT and CDR2 is YYEEEE. The V end lost 4 bases, the J end lost 7 bases, and 12 bases lay between the germline ends. CDR3: CASSTDAGNSPLHF. CDR3 DNA sequence: TGTGCCAGCAGCACGGACGCCGGGAATTCACCCCTCCACTTT.

The chain links TRBV14 to TRBJ2-1; 7 positions agree with TRBD2. Germline V CDR1 and CDR2: SGHDN, FVKESK. The CDR3 sequence is 16 residues long. V lost 5 bases to trimming and J lost 0 bases; unmatched junction nucleotides: 7. CDR3 sequence: CASSRLAGSSYNEQFF. As DNA, the CDR3 is TGTGCCAGCAGCAGACTAGCCGGGAGCTCCTACAATGAGCAGTTCTTC.

The CDR3 sequence: CASSRRGGTQYF. CDR3 sequence (DNA): TGTGCCAGCAGTCGAAGGGGAGGGACCCAGTACTTC. V usage is TRBV12-3 or TRBV12-4 and J usage is TRBJ2-5; tentatively, D is TRBD2 (6 bases). CDR3 size: 12 residues. V dropped 5 bases and J dropped 7 bases, with 11 bases sitting between them.

The chain is built from TRBV2 and TRBJ1-6; the match to TRBD1 covers 9 bases. The CDR3 spans 14 residues. With 6 bases clipped from V and 6 bases from J, the junction kept 3 bases outside the gene matches. Germline CDR1 is SNHLY and CDR2 is FYNNEI. CDR3 sequence: CASRQGAGNSPLHF. Written as DNA, the CDR3 is TGTGCCAGCAGACAGGGGGCCGGTAATTCACCCCTCCACTTT.

The chain combines TRBV5-1 with TRBJ1-3; no firm D call. The CDR3 is 14 amino acids. Germline assignment: CDR1 SGHRS and CDR2 YFSETQ. Trimming stripped 0 bases from V and 2 bases from J, with 6 bases between. CDR3 amino acids: CASSLEAPGNTIYF. The CDR3 DNA is TGCGCCAGCAGCTTGGAAGCTCCTGGAAACACCATATATTTT.

This sequence joins TRBV2 and TRBJ1-2; D is possibly TRBD1 (6 bases). The CDR3 extends over 13 amino acids. Germline V gives CDR1 SNHLY, CDR2 FYNNEI. V was pared by 6 bases and J by 5 bases, with 13 bases between. CDR3 in amino acids: CASSAGELYGYTF. CDR3 nucleotide sequence: TGTGCCAGCAGCGCAGGGGAACTATATGGCTACACCTTC.

J is TRBJ1-2 and V is TRBV3-1 (or the pseudogene TRBV3-2); D gene unclear. The germline V gene encodes CDR1 LGHDT and CDR2 YNNKEL (reference sequence). This CDR3 contains 15 residues. V lost 1 base and J 0 bases, leaving 9 bases between the germline ends. CDR3 residues: CASSQGTDTNYGYTF. In nucleotides, the CDR3 is TGTGCCAGCAGCCAAGGGACGGATACTAACTATGGCTACACCTTC.

The chain couples TRBV6-2 or TRBV6-3 to TRBJ1-1; D is perhaps TRBD1 (5 bases). This CDR3 has 14 residues. CDR1 MNHEY and CDR2 SVGEGT come from the germline V gene. Deletions cut 0 bases from V and 1 base from J, with 6 bases between. CDR3 DNA: TGTGCCAGCAGTTACTCGGGGGGGAACACTGAAGCTTTCTTT. Its translation is CASSYSGGNTEAFF.

For the CDR3, the DNA is TGTGCCAGCAGCCCAGGACAGGTGTACTACGAGCAGTACTTC. This translates into CASSPGQVYYEQYF. The chain recombines TRBV9 with TRBJ2-7; TRBD1 agrees at 7 bases. This CDR3 has 14 residues. Looked up from germline, CDR1 is SGDLS and CDR2 is YYNGEE. The ends lost 4 bases at V and 3 bases at J; junction bases unmatched: 7.

This clone was counted a single time. The chain combines TRBV18 with TRBJ1-1, with a weak D call TRBD1 (6 bases). The germline CDR1 and CDR2 sequences are KGHSH and LQKENI. The CDR3 loop spans 13 amino acids. The V and J ends lost 3 bases and 8 bases respectively, with 13 bases between them. The CDR3 is CASSPGAELEAFF. Written as DNA, the CDR3 is TGTGCCAGCTCACCGGGGGCAGAGTTAGAAGCTTTCTTT. The full variable domain, its missing parts supplied by reference TRBV18 and TRBJ1-1, is NAGVMQNPRHLVRRRGQEARLRCSPMKGHSHVYWYRQLPEEGLKFMVYLQKENIIDESGMPKERFSAEFPKEGPSILRIQQVVRGDSAAYFCASSPGAELEAFFGQGTRLTVV.

V is TRBV5-5 and J is TRBJ1-1; D perhaps matches TRBD1 (5 bases). The CDR3 loop spans 15 amino acids. Trimming cost V 0 bases and J 0 bases, with 9 bases left between them. The germline CDR1 and CDR2 sequences are SGHKS and YYEKEE (reference sequence). The CDR3: CASSLGGTMNTEAFF. The DNA of the CDR3 is TGTGCCAGCAGCTTGGGGGGCACAATGAACACTGAAGCTTTCTTT. Full variable domain (outside the CDR3, taken from reference TRBV5-5 and TRBJ1-1): DAGVTQSPTHLIKTRGQQVTLRCSPISGHKSVSWYQQVLGQGPQFIFQYYEKEERGRGNFPDRFSARQFPNYSSELNVNALLLGDSALYLCASSLGGTMNTEAFFGQGTRLTVV.

This clone has only one observation. J is TRBJ2-7 and V is TRBV21-1; TRBD1 is taken as the D call from the table, unchecked against the DNA. TRBV21-1 is termed a pseudogene. This CDR3 has 15 residues. The CDR3 bases are TGTGCCAGCAGCACCCAGGCCCTGTGCTCCTACGAGCAGTACTTC. Protein: CASSTQALCSYEQYF.

The chain couples TRBV19 to TRBJ2-1; 9 bases are a match to TRBD2. CDR1 and CDR2 from the germline V gene are LNHDA and SQIVND (reference sequence). The CDR3 is 14 amino acids. Germline trimming cut 3 bases from V and 9 bases from J; bases unmatched to any gene: 6. The CDR3 nucleotides read TGTGCCAGTAGTATGGCTAGCGGGACACGTGAGCAGTTCTTC. It codes for CASSMASGTREQFF. Filled out from reference TRBV19 and TRBJ2-1, the complete variable domain reads DGGITQSPKYLFRKEGQNVTLSCEQNLNHDAMYWYRQDPGQGLRLIYYSQIVNDFQKGDIAEGYSVSREKKESFPLTVTSAQKNPTAFYLCASSMASGTREQFFGPGTRLTVL.

The J gene is TRBJ2-3, the V gene TRBV10-2; D uncertain. Per germline, CDR1 WSHSY and CDR2 SAAADI. V dropped 1 base and J dropped 0 bases, with 8 bases sitting between them. The CDR3 extends over 15 amino acids. The CDR3 region is CASSEWAPSTDTQYF. In DNA, the CDR3 is TGCGCCAGCAGTGAGTGGGCACCTAGCACAGATACGCAGTATTTT.